The entry below gives a single T cell receptor beta chain sequence along with its context. The data derive from a study of cytomegalovirus exposure and HLA in healthy donors. This PCR relied on a set of 60 Vbeta primers and 13 Jbeta primers. TCRdb keeps only in-frame clones here, not all; method: immunoSEQ multiplex PCR. The sample has about 250,000 clones; around 66% are singletons. This CDR3 has 16 residues. The sequencing input was PBMCs. The J gene is TRBJ1-1, the V gene TRBV21-1. TRBV21-1 is a pseudogene locus. The source is a female donor in good health and CMV-seronegative. The CDR3 protein is CASSKKRTRGSTEAFF. The CDR3 DNA sequence: TGTGCCAGCAGCAAAAAGCGGACCCGAGGGAGCACTGAAGCTTTCTTT.